This T cell receptor beta chain was found in a study of blood T cell repertoires in COVID-19. Study at large: COVID-19 samples, acute and convalescent, were from the United States, Italy and Spain. Sources were T cells, B-cell-depleted T cells, or PBMCs; the material itself was cDNA or gDNA.

Recovered status applied to Cohort 3 donors who had two consecutive negative PCRs. It also applied to those with clearance or with symptom resolution. The germline V gene has CDR1 SGHTA and CDR2 FQGNSA. V was pared by 6 bases and J by 6 bases, with 8 bases of the junction left unmatched. The CDR3 runs to 15 residues. Authors' methods: Estimation of nucleated cell counts relied on the amplification of reference gene primers. Using immunoSEQ multiplex PCR, the repertoire was profiled, and TCRdb retains in-frame clones only, with some absent. D and trimming were read from the DNA, whereas the V and J calls and clone size are those reported in that table. The data hold a few hundred thousand clones, with around 83% observed a single time.

The sequenced sample consisted of PBMCs or T cells enriched from blood (not recorded which). The gene calls are TRBV7-2 and TRBJ2-2; 9 bases match TRBD1. The source is a woman aged 45 to 65 who had recovered from COVID-19. CDR3 sequence: CASRTPGQGSGELFF. In DNA, the CDR3 is TGTGCCAGCAGGACCCCGGGACAGGGATCCGGGGAGCTGTTTTTT.